The 16 T cell receptor beta chains below were found in one sample sequenced in a study of response to subunit inactivated influenza vaccine. TCRdb fed the RT-PCR reads into MiXCR, producing one record per CDR3 protein. The sample includes about 540,000 distinct CDR3 sequences, under 25% of them seen just once. These same records also appear under a second study, on T cells expressing NK-cell markers. That source reports: It was by 5'RACE template switching with UMIs that TCR beta cDNA was made.

The sample consisted of CD4+ T cells sorted from PBMCs, taken approximately 12 days after vaccination. Receptors were obtained from a middle-aged man who received an inactivated influenza vaccine.

This clonotype showed up many times. In nucleotides, the CDR3 is TGCAGTGCTAGCCAGGGACACTGGGGAAATCAGCCCCAGCATTTT. Residues: CSASQGHWGNQPQHF. The gene calls are TRBV20-1 and TRBJ1-5; a possible D gene is TRBD1 (6 bases). V lost 3 bases and J lost 4, with 16 bases in between. The CDR3 is 15 residues long. CDR1 is DFQATT and CDR2 is SNEGSKA in the germline V gene (reference sequence).

This clonotype was recorded many times. The chain employs TRBV4-1 and TRBJ1-5, with 7 positions matching TRBD1. Germline CDR1 reads MGHRA; CDR2 reads YSYEKL. The CDR3 is 15 amino acids. Germline trimming cut 6 bases from V and 3 bases from J; bases unmatched to any gene: 8. The CDR3 nucleotides are TGCGCCAGCAGACAAACCGGGACAGCCAATCAGCCCCAGCATTTT. Its protein product is CASRQTGTANQPQHF.

The chain has TRBV6-1 and TRBJ2-1, with 9 bases matching TRBD2. This CDR3 spans 14 amino acids. The ends lost 6 bases at V and 6 bases at J; junction bases unmatched: 6. CDR1 is MNHNS and CDR2 is SASEGT in the germline V gene. The CDR3 region is CASSPGTSFNEQFF. CDR3 DNA: TGTGCCAGCAGCCCCGGGACTAGCTTCAATGAGCAGTTCTTC.

In this sample, this clonotype turned up a few times. The chain links TRBV20-1 to TRBJ2-7; possibly TRBD1 or TRBD2 for D (5 bases each). Trimming stripped 6 bases from V and 3 bases from J, with 15 bases between. The CDR3 covers 13 residues. CDR1 and CDR2 (germline): DFQATT, SNEGSKA (reference sequence). Here the CDR3 DNA reads TGCAGTGCAACTCCGGGACCGTACTACGAGCAGTACTTC. Amino acid sequence: CSATPGPYYEQYF.

The chain combines TRBV12-3 or TRBV12-4 with TRBJ2-1; D is undetermined. The CDR3 is 14 residues long. Trimming removed 5 bases from V and 5 bases from J, with 13 bases in between. The CDR3 region is CASSAQGSDNEQFF. DNA of the CDR3: TGTGCCAGCAGTGCCCAAGGGTCGGACAATGAGCAGTTCTTC.

This clonotype was counted only a few times. CDR3 sequence reads: CASSFSGATDTQYF. In DNA form, the CDR3 reads TGTGCCAGCAGCTTTTCGGGGGCCACAGATACGCAGTATTTT. The gene calls are TRBV7-9 and TRBJ2-3; possibly TRBD1 or TRBD2 for D (6 bases each). The CDR3 length is 14 residues. V was cut by 3 bases and J by 2 bases, with 9 bases left in between. The germline CDR1 and CDR2 sequences are SEHNR and FQNEAQ (reference sequence).

The CDR3 protein is CASSLALVSTDTQYF. CDR3 in DNA: TGTGCCAGCAGTTTAGCGCTAGTTAGCACAGATACGCAGTATTTT. The chain recombines TRBV12-3 or TRBV12-4 with TRBJ2-3, with unresolved D. Trimming pared 0 bases from V and 0 bases from J, leaving 7 bases between. CDR3 length: 15 amino acids.

The chain carries TRBV7-6 and TRBJ2-2; a possible D gene is TRBD1 (5 bases). The V and J ends lost 5 bases and 7 bases respectively, with 11 bases between them. Germline loops: CDR1 SGHVS, CDR2 FNYEAQ. There are 13 residues in the CDR3. The CDR3 protein is CASSGWGHGELFF. The CDR3 DNA sequence: TGTGCCAGCAGCGGGTGGGGCCACGGGGAGCTGTTTTTT.

In this sample, this clonotype turned up a few times. The J gene is TRBJ1-2, the V gene TRBV4-3; D remains unclear. Per germline, CDR1 LGHNA and CDR2 YSLEER. The ends were cut back, 2 bases at V and 0 bases at J, with 10 bases in the middle. This CDR3 region has 15 residues. Here the CDR3 reads CASSQRIGTNYGYTF. In DNA form, the CDR3 reads TGCGCCAGCAGCCAAAGGATTGGGACTAACTATGGCTACACCTTC.

The chain joins TRBV7-2 to TRBJ1-3; D is possibly TRBD1 (5 bases). This CDR3 spans 13 amino acids. The germline gives CDR1 SGHTA, CDR2 FQGNSA. The V end lost 3 bases, the J end lost 8 bases, and 11 bases lay between the germline ends. The CDR3 DNA is TGTGCCAGCAGCTTTCGGGGGATGGACACCATATATTTT. Translation gives CASSFRGMDTIYF.

V and J are TRBV20-1 and TRBJ2-1; D unclear. Germline V CDR1 and CDR2: DFQATT, SNEGSKA (reference sequence). CDR3 length: 14 amino acids. V shed 5 bases and J shed 7 bases, with 18 bases lying between them. The CDR3, as DNA: TGCAGTGCTGACACTGTCGCCCGGACGAATGAGCAGTTCTTC. Its protein is CSADTVARTNEQFF.

J is TRBJ2-7 and V is TRBV6-1; 13 bases are shared with TRBD2. Per germline, CDR1 MNHNS and CDR2 SASEGT. V lost 8 bases, J lost 2 bases, and 9 bases stayed unmatched. The CDR3 has 16 residues. The CDR3: CASRQGTSGTAYEQYV. The CDR3 nucleotides read TGTGCCAGCCGACAGGGGACTAGCGGGACCGCCTACGAGCAGTACGTC.

This clonotype came up many times. The V and J genes are TRBV28 and TRBJ2-5; D is possibly TRBD1 or TRBD2 (5 bases each). The CDR3 contains 13 residues. V shed 4 bases and J shed 1 base, with 7 bases lying between them. Germline assignment: CDR1 MDHEN and CDR2 SYDVKM. The CDR3 region is CASSSGAQETQYF. CDR3 sequence (DNA): TGTGCCAGCAGTTCCGGGGCCCAAGAGACCCAGTACTTC. Full variable domain (outside the CDR3, taken from reference TRBV28 and TRBJ2-5): DVKVTQSSRYLVKRTGEKVFLECVQDMDHENMFWYRQDPGLGLRLIYFSYDVKMKEKGDIPEGYSVSREKKERFSLILESASTNQTSMYLCASSSGAQETQYFGPGTRLLVL.

CDR3 region: CASSSRSGLETQYF. The CDR3 coding sequence is TGTGCCAGCAGCTCACGCAGCGGCTTGGAGACCCAGTACTTC. This chain connects TRBV7-9 to TRBJ2-5, with a possible D match to TRBD2 (5 bases). The CDR3 is 14 amino acids. The V and J ends lost 4 bases and 5 bases respectively, with 14 bases between them. Germline lookup yields CDR1 SEHNR and CDR2 FQNEAQ (reference sequence).

This clonotype was counted a few times. V usage is TRBV20-1 and J usage is TRBJ2-1; 11 nucleotides line up with TRBD2. Germline V CDR1 and CDR2: DFQATT, SNEGSKA (reference sequence). V shed 3 bases and J 1 base; nucleotides not matched to a gene: 5. The CDR3 covers 16 residues. Here the CDR3 reads CSARETSGGSYNEQFF. The CDR3 DNA follows: TGCAGTGCTAGGGAAACTAGCGGGGGATCCTACAATGAGCAGTTCTTC.

This clonotype was recorded many times. The CDR3 sequence: CASSQTGSNQPQHF. For the CDR3, the DNA is TGTGCCAGCAGCCAAACCGGTAGCAATCAGCCCCAGCATTTT. The V call is TRBV4-2, the J call TRBJ1-5; unclear D gene. Germline CDR1 reads LGHNA; CDR2 reads YNFKEQ. Trimming removed 2 bases at V and 0 bases at J, with 5 bases between. The CDR3 contains 14 residues.